This T cell receptor beta chain came from a study of early T cells in non-severe SARS-CoV-2 infection. Across the whole study: Chains stayed unpaired after sequencing of bulk RNA from unsorted whole blood. Overall study results and limits: Matching against VDJdb likely underestimated virus-specific expansions, favoring anti-spike CD8.

This clonotype is large. The antigen is not known. The CDR3 has 13 residues. Germline-derived CDR1 and CDR2 are MNHNS and SASEGT. V was cut by 2 bases and J by 3 bases, with 4 bases left in between. Unique molecular identifiers were attached to individual cDNA molecules. One entry per CDR3 protein results from TCRdb running MiXCR on the 5' RACE reads. The sample has over 30,000 distinct CDR3 sequences; 5% to 7% are singletons. The sequence came from an adult who was a healthcare worker with PCR-confirmed SARS-CoV-2 infection or an uninfected control (not recorded which). The chain joins TRBV6-1 to TRBJ2-2; D is unclear. The sequenced sample was whole blood. CDR3 residues: CASSEWDTGELFF. The CDR3 coding sequence is TGTGCCAGCAGTGAATGGGACACCGGGGAGCTGTTTTTT.